This is a list of T cell receptor beta chains from one sample in a study of cytomegalovirus exposure and HLA in healthy donors. Assay used: immunoSEQ multiplex PCR; TCRdb lists only in-frame clones, some missing. The sample gives about 83,000 clones, 60% to 85% of which show up once; under 6% is in the top ten. Sequenced sample: PBMCs. These receptors were taken from a man aged 18 to 29 in good health and CMV-seropositive. The CDR3 runs from the conserved cysteine through the conserved F or W. D genes are given only for firm matches. Part of the rows lack a size; the others show once, few, many or a class for expanded clones.

TRBJ2-7 TRBV28 - - TGTGCCAGCAGTCCCACATTGGGGGGACCCGGCTCCTACGAGCAGTACTTC CASSPTLGGPGSYEQYF
TRBJ1-1 TRBV5-1 - TRBD1 TGCGCCAGCAGCTTGTTCGGGACAGAGAGCCCCACTGAAGCTTTCTTT CASSLFGTESPTEAFF
TRBJ1-1 TRBV7-9 - - TGTGCCAGCAGCTTAGTTGGAGAGAACACTGAAGCTTTCTTT CASSLVGENTEAFF
TRBJ2-1 TRBV4-1 - TRBD2 TGCGCCAGCAGCCAACCCCGACTAGCGAGAGGGGATAATGAGCAGTTCTTC CASSQPRLARGDNEQFF
TRBJ1-1 TRBV5-4 once TRBD1 TGTGCCAGCAGCCAGGGACAGGAAGCTTTCTTT CASSQGQEAFF
TRBJ2-3 TRBV6-4 few - TGTGCCAGCAGTCGAGGGAACACAGATACGCAGTATTTT CASSRGNTDTQYF
TRBJ2-2 TRBV29-1 - - TGCAGCGTTGCTTGGACAGTCAACACCGGGGAGCTGTTTTTT CSVAWTVNTGELFF
TRBJ2-1 TRBV10-3 once - TGTGCCATCAGTGAGACGGGTCGGCTCAATGAGCAGTTCTTC CAISETGRLNEQFF
TRBJ2-7 TRBV11-1 few TRBD1 TGTGCCAGCAGCTTAGCAGACAGGGGGGTCTACGAGCAGTACTTC CASSLADRGVYEQYF
TRBJ1-1 TRBV19 - - TGTGCCAGTAGTAGCCTCGGAGGGAGAACTGAAGCTTTCTTT CASSSLGGRTEAFF
TRBJ2-1 TRBV28 few TRBD2 TGTGCCAGCAGTTTACCGGGACTAGCGGTCGATGAGCAGTTCTTC CASSLPGLAVDEQFF
TRBJ1-4 TRBV7-9 - - TGTGCCAGCAGCTTAGGCAGGGTGGGGGAAAAACTGTTTTTT CASSLGRVGEKLFF
TRBJ2-7 TRBV20-1 - TRBD2 TGCAGTGCTAGGGGAGGGGAGCAGTACTTC CSARGGEQYF
TRBJ2-5 TRBV7-9 - TRBD2 TGTGCCAGCAGCTCGGACCCCCCGGGGGGGGAGGCCCAGTACTTC CASSSDPPGGEAQYF
TRBJ2-3 TRBV10-1 - - TGCGCCAGCAGTGTGCGGGATCCCACAGATACGCAGTATTTT CASSVRDPTDTQYF
TRBJ1-6 TRBV14 - - TGTGCCAGCAGCCAAGAGGCCGTGAATTCACCCCTCCACTTT CASSQEAVNSPLHF
TRBJ2-3 TRBV2 few - TGTGCCAGCAGCCCGAGGGGAATAGCGGCTCTGACAGATACGCAGTATTTT CASSPRGIAALTDTQYF
TRBJ1-2 TRBV28 - TRBD1 TGTGCCAGCAGTTTATACAGGGGGGGAGGCTACACCTTC CASSLYRGGGYTF
TRBJ2-2 TRBV4-1 - - TGCGCCAGCAGCCAAGTCAGATCCCAGGGCGCCGGGGAGCTGTTTTTT CASSQVRSQGAGELFF
TRBJ2-7 TRBV2 - TRBD1 TGTGCCAGCAACGGACAGGGGGCAGACGAGCAGTACTTC CASNGQGADEQYF
TRBJ2-1 TRBV11-3 - TRBD1 TGTGCCAGCAGCCCGGACAGGGGGGGATACAATGAGCAGTTCTTC CASSPDRGGYNEQFF
TRBJ1-3 TRBV14 - - TGTGCCAGCAGCCTTGGACAGTTTAGTTTCTCTGGAAACACCATATATTTT CASSLGQFSFSGNTIYF
TRBJ1-2 TRBV20-1 - - TGCAGTGCAAGACAGGTGGATGGCTACACCTTC CSARQVDGYTF
TRBJ2-1 TRBV10-1 few - TGCGCCAGCAGTGAGTCGACGGCTAGCAGGCAGTTCTTC CASSESTASRQFF
TRBJ2-2 TRBV7-3 - - TGTGCCAGCAGCTTAGCGCGGCACACCGGGGAGCTGTTTTTT CASSLARHTGELFF
TRBJ2-7 TRBV5-1 - - TGCGCCAGCAGCTTGGCCCTGATAGCCTCCGAGCAGTACTTC CASSLALIASEQYF
TRBJ2-3 TRBV6-5 - TRBD2 TGTGCCAGCAGTCTAGCGGGGCTCACAGATACGCAGTATTTT CASSLAGLTDTQYF
TRBJ2-1 TRBV10-3 - - TGTGCCATCAGTGCACAAATTCACGGGGATGAGCAGTTCTTC CAISAQIHGDEQFF
TRBJ2-7 TRBV4-2 - - TGTGCCAGCAGCCAAGATCTACAGGCGAAGCTCCACGAGCAGTACTTC CASSQDLQAKLHEQYF
TRBJ2-6 TRBV6-4 - - TGTGCCAGCAGTGACTATGCGGGGTCGGGCTCTGGGGCCAACGTCCTGACTTTC CASSDYAGSGSGANVLTF
TRBJ1-4 TRBV6-1 few - TGTGCCAGCAGTGAATCGTACGGGACTAATGAAAAACTGTTTTTT CASSESYGTNEKLFF
TRBJ1-2 TRBV6-5 - TRBD1 TGTGCCAGCAGTTACTCGGGACAGACGTATGGCTACACCTTC CASSYSGQTYGYTF
TRBJ2-1 TRBV6-5 - TRBD2 TGTGCCAGCAGTTCGACTAGCGGTGCCTACAATGAGCAGTTCTTC CASSSTSGAYNEQFF
TRBJ1-1 TRBV7-9 - TRBD1 TGTGCCAGCAGCTTGGGACAGGGAGGAGGAGCTGAAGCTTTCTTT CASSLGQGGGAEAFF
TRBJ2-5 TRBV4-2 - TRBD2 TGTGCCAGCAGCCATTCTAGCGGCCAAGAGACCCAGTACTTC CASSHSSGQETQYF
TRBJ2-7 TRBV5-1 - TRBD1 TGCGCCAGCGCAAACCAGGGGGTCAGCTACGAGCAGTACTTC CASANQGVSYEQYF
TRBJ2-1 TRBV7-2 - - TGTGCCAGCAGCTCCGCGGGATCGAAGCAGTTCTTC CASSSAGSKQFF
TRBJ1-5 TRBV9 - - TGTGCCAGCAGCGTAGATGCAGGGTTTCAGCCCCAGCATTTT CASSVDAGFQPQHF
TRBJ1-5 TRBV4-1 - TRBD1 TGCGCCAGCAGCCAGTGGACAGGGGGCCGCAATCAGCCCCAGCATTTT CASSQWTGGRNQPQHF
TRBJ1-1 TRBV9 - - TGTGCCAGCAGCGCGGGAGGGCGTTCGGTGGCTGAAGCTTTCTTT CASSAGGRSVAEAFF
TRBJ2-7 TRBV1 - - TGCACCAACCAGAGGGATTGGCGTGGCGAGCAGTACTTC CTNQRDWRGEQYF
TRBJ1-2 TRBV6-1 few - TGTGCCAGCAGTGACAGGGTGGGGGGCTACACCTTC CASSDRVGGYTF
TRBJ2-5 TRBV29-1 - TRBD1 TGCAGCGTAGCCGACAGGGGGATAGGGACCCAGTACTTC CSVADRGIGTQYF
TRBJ2-7 TRBV5-1 - - TGCGCCAGCAGTTCAGGGGCGGGTTACGAGCAGTACTTC CASSSGAGYEQYF
TRBJ2-2 TRBV28 - - TGTGCCAGCAGTTCAGGGCCGAACACCGGGGAGCTGTTTTTT CASSSGPNTGELFF
TRBJ2-7 TRBV5-6 - TRBD1 TGTGCCAGCAGCTTATACCCGGGACAGCCTCTATACGAGCAGTACTTC CASSLYPGQPLYEQYF
TRBJ2-7 TRBV2 - - TGTGCCAGCGGGTGGGACGGGGACTCCCACTTC CASGWDGDSHF
TRBJ1-1 TRBV11-2 - - TGTGCCAGCAGCTTATGGGGTCAGGCGGGGAGTGAAGCTTTCTTT CASSLWGQAGSEAFF
TRBJ2-5 TRBV9 - TRBD1 TGTGCCAGCACCAGGGGGCGATCAGAGACCCAGTACTTC CASTRGRSETQYF
TRBJ1-1 TRBV7-3 - - TGTGCCAGCAGCTTACGATCGGGGACTGAAGCTTTCTTT CASSLRSGTEAFF
TRBJ1-2 TRBV6-5 - TRBD1 TGTGCCAGCAGCTGGACAGGCATGGGCTACACCTTC CASSWTGMGYTF
TRBJ1-1 TRBV27 once - TGTGCCAGCAGTCGTCGGGGGGGGCCTGAAGCTTTCTTT CASSRRGGPEAFF
TRBJ2-3 TRBV5-4 few TRBD2 TGTGCCAGCAGCTACCGTAGCGGGGGCTCCACAGATACGCAGTATTTT CASSYRSGGSTDTQYF
TRBJ2-3 TRBV4-1 few - TGCGCCAGCAGCCATACATCCACGGACTTCACAGATACGCAGTATTTT CASSHTSTDFTDTQYF
TRBJ1-5 TRBV9 - - TGTGCCAGCAGCACTCCCCACGGGGGGGCCCAGCATTTT CASSTPHGGAQHF
TRBJ2-1 TRBV28 - TRBD2 TGTGCCAGTGGACTAGCAATTTACAATGAGCAGTTCTTC CASGLAIYNEQFF
TRBJ2-5 TRBV18 - TRBD1 TGTGCCAGCTCACAAAGACAGGGGCAAGAGACCCAGTACTTC CASSQRQGQETQYF